A few counts support the clone carrying this T cell receptor (beta chain). Its cognate antigen is unknown. This sample is drawn from a study of regulatory T cells in long-lasting Graves disease. Study results and limitations: Thyroid tissue went unexamined; only peripheral blood was analyzed. Fewer public clonotypes were shared by new patients (over 950) than by persistent patients (roughly 2,500). Persistent disease preferred TRBV28, TRBJ1-2 and TRBJ2-5.

Construction of the TCR beta libraries employed iRepertoire HTBI primers in conjunction with Arm-PCR of CDR3 regions. TCRdb reanalysed the multiplex PCR reads using MiXCR and keeps one entry per CDR3 protein. The sample has fewer than 650,000 distinct CDR3 sequences; about 16% are singletons. Time point of the sample: newly diagnosed GD, antithyroid drugs for less than 3 months. The TCR library was made from RNA that had been extracted from PBMCs in TRIzol. After removal of 4 bases from V and 0 bases from J, the junction contained 3 bases not matched to a gene. Germline V gene lookup returns CDR1 DFQATT and CDR2 SNEGSKA (reference sequence). The CDR3 sequence is 15 residues long. This sample was shared with a second study, whose subject was T cells in Graves' hyperthyroidism and ophthalmopathy. From that second work: During a first-round RT-PCR of the TCR CDR3, the HTBI primer set was used.

The chain has TRBV20-1 and TRBJ2-1; 10 bases are a match to TRBD1. This TCR derives from a man aged 18 to 29 with Graves disease. Sequenced here: peripheral blood mononuclear cells (PBMCs), sampled at new diagnosis, from a patient treated with antithyroid drugs. CDR3 DNA: TGCAGTGCTAAAGGGGACAGGGGCTCCTACAATGAGCAGTTCTTC. It is translated as CSAKGDRGSYNEQFF.